The 28 T cell receptor beta chains below come from one sample, sequenced in a study of regulatory T cells in long-lasting Graves disease. CDR3 regions were amplified by Arm-PCR using iRepertoire HTBI primers to build TCR beta libraries. In TCRdb, the multiplex PCR reads were re-called with MiXCR into one record per CDR3 protein. This table holds 400,000 to 500,000 distinct CDR3 sequences, roughly 21% found once. Time point defined: persistent/refractory GD, antithyroid drugs over 5 years with positive TRAb. The TCR library was made from RNA extracted from PBMCs. The material was peripheral blood mononuclear cells (PBMCs), obtained when the disease was refractory, from a patient treated with antithyroid drugs. The origin of the receptors is a female donor with Graves disease.

The chain combines TRBV7-2 with TRBJ2-2; 11 bases are a match to TRBD2. After removal of 5 bases from V and 1 base from J, the junction contained 6 bases not matched to a gene. This CDR3 comprises 17 residues. The V gene's germline CDR1 is SGHTA and CDR2 FQGNSA. The CDR3 DNA sequence: TGTGCCAGCAGCCTAAGACTAGCGGGGATGAACACCGGGGAGCTGTTTTTT. It yields the protein CASSLRLAGMNTGELFF.

This clonotype was picked up many times. The chain links TRBV12-3 or TRBV12-4 to TRBJ1-5; 10 bases fit TRBD1. The CDR3 extends over 16 amino acids. The V and J ends lost 5 bases and 7 bases, in that order; junction bases with no gene match: 11. The CDR3 region is CASSLDRQGAWQPQHF. CDR3 DNA: TGTGCCAGCAGTCTCGATCGACAGGGGGCTTGGCAGCCCCAGCATTTT.

This clonotype is a singleton in its sample. The CDR3 sequence: CASTTTVINEQYF. CDR3 nucleotide sequence: TGTGCCAGCACAACGACAGTAATCAACGAGCAGTACTTC. The chain links TRBV5-4 to TRBJ2-7; D perhaps matches TRBD1 (5 bases). V lost 6 bases to trimming and J lost 5 bases, with 15 bases between them. Germline assignment: CDR1 SGHNT and CDR2 YYREEE (reference sequence). The CDR3 runs 13 residues.

This sequence joins TRBV9 and TRBJ2-3; TRBD2 aligns across 7 bases. Germline CDR1 SGDLS, CDR2 YYNGEE. V lost 0 bases and J lost 2; bases outside the gene matches: 3. CDR3 length: 15 amino acids. CDR3 nucleotide sequence: TGTGCCAGCAGCGTAGAGGGACTAAACACAGATACGCAGTATTTT. It codes for CASSVEGLNTDTQYF.

This clonotype was detected many times. The chain joins TRBV20-1 to TRBJ1-1; D perhaps matches TRBD1 (5 bases). Trimming took 3 bases from V and 5 from J, leaving 13 bases between them. The CDR3 is 13 residues long. In germline, CDR1 is DFQATT, CDR2 SNEGSKA (reference sequence). CDR3 sequence (DNA): TGCAGTGCTAGTGCGGGGCTGGGGACTGAAGCTTTCTTT. Translating gives CSASAGLGTEAFF.

This clonotype came up many times. The rearrangement links TRBV7-3 to TRBJ2-2, with a weak D call TRBD2 (6 bases). The germline CDR1 and CDR2 sequences are SGHTA and FQGTGA. V lost 6 bases to trimming and J lost 0 bases, with 11 bases between them. This CDR3 spans 15 amino acids. The CDR3 DNA is TGTGCCAGCAGGGGAGGTCCCGCGAACACCGGGGAGCTGTTTTTT. Amino acid sequence: CASRGGPANTGELFF.

There are many counts of this clonotype. The V gene is TRBV19, the J gene TRBJ1-5; 9 bases map to TRBD1. Per the germline V gene, CDR1 is LNHDA and CDR2 is SQIVND (reference sequence). Germline trimming cut 3 bases from V and 1 base from J; bases unmatched to any gene: 4. This CDR3 is 16 amino acids long. The chain's CDR3 is CASSIPDRGSNQPQHF. In nucleotides, the CDR3 is TGTGCCAGTAGTATCCCGGACAGGGGCAGCAATCAGCCCCAGCATTTT.

This clonotype occurred once. Relative to the germline gene, one junction end is altered; a read error may explain this. The chain uses TRBV6-2 or TRBV6-3 and TRBJ2-4, with 7 bases lining up with TRBD1. The CDR3 contains 18 residues. The V gene's germline CDR1 is MNHEY and CDR2 SVGEGT. CDR3 in amino acids: CVSSDGTDPWGAKNIQYF. CDR3 DNA: TGTGTCAGCAGTGACGGGACAGACCCTTGGGGGGCCAAAAACATTCAGTACTTC.

This clonotype was detected many times. This CDR3 is CASRGETETQYF. In DNA form, the CDR3 reads TGTGCCAGCAGGGGGGAAACGGAGACCCAGTACTTC. This chain connects TRBV2 to TRBJ2-5; the D call may be TRBD1 or TRBD2 (5 bases each). CDR1 and CDR2 (germline): SNHLY, FYNNEI. V lost 6 bases, J lost 5 bases, and 10 bases lay in between. The CDR3 covers 12 residues.

This clonotype was detected a few times. The chain recombines TRBV5-1 with TRBJ2-1; D uncertain. The CDR3 length is 12 residues. Germline CDR1 and CDR2: SGHRS and YFSETQ. Trimming took off 1 base at V and 10 bases at J, with 9 bases between the two ends. The CDR3 DNA reads as TGCGCCAGCAGCTTGTCATCGGAGGAGCAGTTCTTC. Amino acids: CASSLSSEEQFF.

In its sample, this clonotype was seen many times. This chain connects TRBV12-3 or TRBV12-4 to TRBJ1-1; D is undetermined. This CDR3 region has 13 residues. V lost 7 bases, J lost 0 bases, and 9 bases lay in between. CDR3 residues: CASTTNLNTEAFF. CDR3 nucleotides: TGTGCCAGCACCACGAACTTGAACACTGAAGCTTTCTTT.

In the case of this clonotype: This may be a read error: a much more frequent sequence differs by one nucleotide. This chain connects TRBV6-1 to TRBJ2-5, with D perhaps being TRBD1 or TRBD2 (5 bases each). Germline CDR1 reads MNHNS; CDR2 reads SASEGT. CDR3 length equals 15 residues. The CDR3 sequence: CASSEAWGWEETRYF. The DNA for the CDR3 is TGTGCCAGCAGTGAAGCATGGGGGTGGGAAGAGACCCGGTACTTC.

Comment on this clonotype: Possible read error: a much larger clone is one base away. The chain joins TRBV28 to TRBJ2-2; TRBD1 matches at 10 bases. The germline gives CDR1 MDHEN, CDR2 SYDVKM. This CDR3 comprises 14 residues. Germline trimming cut 10 bases from V and 6 bases from J; bases unmatched to any gene: 8. The CDR3 loop reads CATPGQGGSGELFF. The CDR3 region has the DNA TGTGCCACCCCCGGACAGGGGGGTTCCGGGGAGCTGTTTTTT.

There are many counts of this clonotype. The J gene is TRBJ2-7, the V gene TRBV28; TRBD2 agrees at 8 bases. The CDR3 has 15 residues. Germline assignment: CDR1 MDHEN and CDR2 SYDVKM. The J segment lost 8 bases and the V segment lost 7 bases, leaving 16 bases of the junction unmatched. The CDR3 nucleotides read TGTGCCAGCACCCTGGGTGGGACTAGGAGTTACAAGCAGTACTTC. Amino acid sequence: CASTLGGTRSYKQYF. The variable domain in full, with the rest retrieved from reference TRBV28 and TRBJ2-7, is DVKVTQSSRYLVKRTGEKVFLECVQDMDHENMFWYRQDPGLGLRLIYFSYDVKMKEKGDIPEGYSVSREKKERFSLILESASTNQTSMYLCASTLGGTRSYKQYFGPGTRLTVT.

The gene calls are TRBV12-3 or TRBV12-4 and TRBJ1-1, with D possibly matching TRBD1 (6 bases). V was shortened by 6 bases and J by 5 bases, with 16 bases between the two germline ends. The CDR3 loop spans 14 amino acids. The CDR3 protein is CASSPPIQGTEAFF. As DNA, the CDR3 is TGTGCCAGCAGCCCCCCAATACAGGGAACTGAAGCTTTCTTT.

Worth noting for this clonotype: It may be a read error: a sequence one base away is much more abundant. Here the CDR3 omits its conserved ending phenylalanine or tryptophan, so a read error is the likely source. The gene calls are TRBV28 and TRBJ1-6; the D gene is possibly TRBD1 (5 bases). Deletions cut 7 bases from V and 7 bases from J, with 14 bases between. This CDR3 comprises 14 residues. CDR1 is MDHEN, CDR2 SYDVKM, per germline. CDR3 nucleotide sequence: TGTGCCAGCAACCCCAGGGAGCCGAATTCACCCCTCCACTCT. It yields the protein CASNPREPNSPLHS.

The J gene is TRBJ1-2, the V gene TRBV19; 7 positions agree with TRBD1. V shed 0 bases, J shed 5 bases, and the junction held 12 bases outside the gene matches. The V gene's germline CDR1 is LNHDA and CDR2 SQIVND (reference sequence). The CDR3 has 17 amino acids. The DNA of the CDR3 is TGTGCCAGTAGTATAGACCTTCCGTTGACAGGGAGATATGGCTACACCTTC. Protein sequence: CASSIDLPLTGRYGYTF.

This clonotype was picked up a small number of times. V and J are TRBV10-3 and TRBJ2-2; TRBD2 might be the D (5 bases). CDR1 is ENHRY and CDR2 is SYGVKD in the germline V gene. The CDR3 is 12 amino acids. V was pared by 8 bases and J by 4 bases, with 8 bases between. The CDR3 bases are TGTGCCATCCCCCGGGGCACCGGGGAGCTGTTTTTT. The encoded protein is CAIPRGTGELFF.

The CDR3 sequence: CASSLAGWGSYEQYF. CDR3 in DNA: TGTGCCAGCAGCTTAGCGGGGTGGGGCTCCTACGAGCAGTACTTC. The chain employs TRBV7-9 and TRBJ2-7; D not certain. V lost 0 bases, J lost 0 bases, and 9 bases lay in between. Germline lookup yields CDR1 SEHNR and CDR2 FQNEAQ (reference sequence). This CDR3 contains 15 residues.

This clonotype was observed at least ten times. This chain links TRBV28 with TRBJ1-2, with D possibly matching TRBD1 (6 bases). V lost 5 bases, J lost 4 bases, and 11 bases lay in between. This CDR3 is 13 amino acids long. Germline values: CDR1 MDHEN, CDR2 SYDVKM. The CDR3 DNA reads TGTGCCAGCAGTGCCACAGGGATCTATGGCTACACCTTC. Translation gives CASSATGIYGYTF.

The chain combines TRBV5-6 with TRBJ1-5, with TRBD1 identical over 7 bases. CDR3 length equals 13 residues. V trimming: 4 bases; J trimming: 7 bases; junction bases outside the gene matches: 5. CDR1 and CDR2 from the germline V gene are SGHDT and YYEEEE. The CDR3 coding sequence is TGTGCCAGCAGCGGGGACAGTGGGCAGCCCCAGCATTTT. Protein product: CASSGDSGQPQHF.

This chain joins TRBV19 and TRBJ1-6, with D unclear. Trimming removed 3 bases from V and 10 bases from J, with 10 bases in between. This CDR3 comprises 13 residues. Germline V CDR1 and CDR2: LNHDA, SQIVND (reference sequence). The CDR3 DNA sequence: TGTGCCAGTAGTATGGGTTTGGGATCACCCCTCCACTTT. Protein product: CASSMGLGSPLHF.

The rearrangement joins TRBV18 to TRBJ1-1; D is unresolved. Germline assignment: CDR1 KGHSH and CDR2 LQKENI. This CDR3 spans 14 amino acids. The V end was cut by 2 bases, the J end by 2 bases, with 9 bases between. CDR3 loop: CASSPALGNTEAFF. In DNA, the CDR3 is TGTGCCAGCTCACCAGCCCTGGGTAACACTGAAGCTTTCTTT.

Remarks on this clonotype: Being one base from a much bigger clone, this may be a read error. This chain uses TRBV7-9 with TRBJ2-5, with D maybe TRBD2 (5 bases). In germline, CDR1 is SEHNR, CDR2 FQNEAQ (reference sequence). The CDR3 sequence is 13 residues long. In DNA form, the CDR3 reads TGTGCGACGGAGGACGGGTCCAAAGAGTCCCAGTACTTC. Its protein is CATEDGSKESQYF.

Worth noting for this clonotype: This may be a read error: a much more frequent sequence differs by one nucleotide. The chain joins TRBV6-8 to TRBJ2-2; the match to TRBD2 covers 7 bases. The CDR3 spans 13 residues. Per the germline V gene, CDR1 is MNHGY and CDR2 is SAAAGT. CDR3 sequence reads: CASSRRGGGELSF. Here the CDR3 DNA reads TGTGCCAGCAGCCGTCGTGGGGGAGGGGAGCTGTCTTTT.

This clonotype appeared a few times. This chain joins TRBV7-9 and TRBJ2-7; no clear D. The V gene lost 1 base and the J gene lost 4 bases, with 8 bases spanning the gap. There are 13 residues in the CDR3. Germline values: CDR1 SEHNR, CDR2 FQNEAQ (reference sequence). DNA of the CDR3: TGTGCCAGCAGCTTAGAGCAGGATTACGAGCAGTACTTC. It codes for CASSLEQDYEQYF.

V is TRBV5-6 and J is TRBJ2-7; D might be TRBD1 (5 bases). With 4 bases removed from V and 6 bases from J, the gap between germline ends came to 14 bases. This CDR3 spans 13 amino acids. Per germline, CDR1 SGHDT and CDR2 YYEEEE. The CDR3 sequence is CASSGAPVAEQYF. CDR3 sequence (DNA): TGTGCCAGCAGCGGGGCCCCGGTCGCCGAGCAGTACTTC.

This clonotype was recorded at least ten times. The V call is TRBV6-5, the J call TRBJ2-5, with 10 bases fitting TRBD2. The germline gives CDR1 MNHEY, CDR2 SVGAGI. There are 16 residues in the CDR3. V was clipped by 4 bases and J by 4 bases; unmatched bases: 9. In DNA, the CDR3 is TGTGCCAGCAGTTTCCGAGCGGGAGGGCCGGGAGAGACCCAGTACTTC. It specifies CASSFRAGGPGETQYF.